Listed below are T cell receptor beta chains from one sample, sequenced in a study of identical twins. Via MiXCR, TCRdb re-called the 5' RACE reads, giving one row per CDR3 protein. The data hold around 550,000 distinct CDR3 sequences, with roughly 15% observed a single time. In addition, the sample was reused for a study of yellow fever vaccine responses in identical twins.

Sequencing used CD4+ T cells sorted from blood. The receptors were sampled from a woman aged 18-35 years in good health. Both conserved end residues are part of each CDR3. The D gene is left open where the match is weak. Expanded clones are given a class, and other clones once, few, many or no size at all.

d_gene: TRBD2; v_gene: TRBV5-1; abundance: few; j_gene: TRBJ2-7; len: 15; CDR3nt: TGCGCCAGCAGCCCGGCGGGCGGGAGTTACTACGAGCAGTACTTC; CDR3aa: CASSPAGGSYYEQYF
d_gene: TRBD2; v_gene: TRBV6-1; abundance: -; j_gene: TRBJ2-7; len: 16; CDR3nt: TGTGCCAGCCAAGGTCCCTCGACTAGCGGGACCTTAGAGCAGTACTTC; CDR3aa: CASQGPSTSGTLEQYF
d_gene: TRBD2; v_gene: TRBV9; abundance: few; j_gene: TRBJ2-5; len: 16; CDR3nt: TGTGCCAGCAGCGTAGAGCTAGCGGGAGGGAAAGAGACCCAGTACTTC; CDR3aa: CASSVELAGGKETQYF
d_gene: -; v_gene: TRBV2; abundance: few; j_gene: TRBJ2-5; len: 18; CDR3nt: TGTGCCAGCAGTGAAGCGCTTCTAGGGATTAGTGCCCGGGAGACCCAGTACTTC; CDR3aa: CASSEALLGISARETQYF
d_gene: -; v_gene: TRBV7-3; abundance: -; j_gene: TRBJ2-1; len: 16; CDR3nt: TGTGCCAGCAGCCCGGCGGAAGCGCGCTCCTACAATGAGCAGTTCTTC; CDR3aa: CASSPAEARSYNEQFF
d_gene: -; v_gene: TRBV3-1; abundance: -; j_gene: TRBJ2-7; len: 14; CDR3nt: TGTGCCAGCAGCCATTCGGAACAGCACCACGAGCAGTACTTC; CDR3aa: CASSHSEQHHEQYF
d_gene: -; v_gene: TRBV6-5; abundance: few; j_gene: TRBJ1-4; len: 15; CDR3nt: TGTGCCAGCAGTTACTCGGGGGTGTCTAATGAAAAACTGTTTTTT; CDR3aa: CASSYSGVSNEKLFF
d_gene: -; v_gene: TRBV27; abundance: few; j_gene: TRBJ2-1; len: 15; CDR3nt: TGTGCCAGCAGTTTAAGCAGAAACTCCTACAATGAGCAGTTCTTC; CDR3aa: CASSLSRNSYNEQFF
d_gene: TRBD1; v_gene: TRBV29-1; abundance: -; j_gene: TRBJ1-2; len: 14; CDR3nt: TGCAGCGTCCGTAGACAGGGGAGCAACTATGGCTACACCTTC; CDR3aa: CSVRRQGSNYGYTF
d_gene: -; v_gene: TRBV3-1; abundance: -; j_gene: TRBJ2-7; len: 14; CDR3nt: TGTGCCAGCAGCGGCGGGACCCTTGGCTACGAGCAGTACTTC; CDR3aa: CASSGGTLGYEQYF
d_gene: TRBD2; v_gene: TRBV12-3/TRBV12-4; abundance: many; j_gene: TRBJ2-7; len: 15; CDR3nt: TGTGCCAGCAGTTTATCGGGCGGGAGAGGGAACGAGCAGTACTTC; CDR3aa: CASSLSGGRGNEQYF
d_gene: -; v_gene: TRBV20-1; abundance: -; j_gene: TRBJ2-1; len: 13; CDR3nt: TGCAGTGCTAGAGATGCGAGATTCAATGAGCAGTTCTTC; CDR3aa: CSARDARFNEQFF
d_gene: TRBD1; v_gene: TRBV10-3; abundance: -; j_gene: TRBJ2-5; len: 14; CDR3nt: TGTGCCATCAGTGAGTCACAGGGGGAAGAGACCCAGTACTTC; CDR3aa: CAISESQGEETQYF
d_gene: TRBD2; v_gene: TRBV12-3/TRBV12-4; abundance: -; j_gene: TRBJ2-1; len: 18; CDR3nt: TGTGCCAGCAGTCGACCGATATTAGCGGGAGGGGGCTACAATGAGCAGTTCTTC; CDR3aa: CASSRPILAGGGYNEQFF
d_gene: TRBD2; v_gene: TRBV18; abundance: many; j_gene: TRBJ2-1; len: 16; CDR3nt: TGTGCCAGCTCACCATCACTAGCGGGAGTAAGTAATGAGCAGTTCTTC; CDR3aa: CASSPSLAGVSNEQFF
d_gene: TRBD1; v_gene: TRBV4-2; abundance: many; j_gene: TRBJ2-2; len: 15; CDR3nt: TGTGCCAGCAGCGAAGGGGGCTGGAACACCGGGGAGCTGTTTTTT; CDR3aa: CASSEGGWNTGELFF
d_gene: -; v_gene: TRBV12-3/TRBV12-4; abundance: -; j_gene: TRBJ1-1; len: 12; CDR3nt: TGTGCCAGCAGTTACCAGGGAATTGAAGCTTTCTTT; CDR3aa: CASSYQGIEAFF
d_gene: -; v_gene: TRBV20-1; abundance: -; j_gene: TRBJ2-5; len: 13; CDR3nt: TGCAGTGCCAGCCTTAGCACCCAAGAGACCCAGTACTTC; CDR3aa: CSASLSTQETQYF
d_gene: -; v_gene: TRBV20-1; abundance: -; j_gene: TRBJ2-3; len: 17; CDR3nt: TGCAGTGCCCCATCCGGTCGAGGAACCGACCCCCGTGGTACGCAGTATTTT; CDR3aa: CSAPSGRGTDPRGTQYF
d_gene: TRBD1; v_gene: TRBV25-1; abundance: few; j_gene: TRBJ2-4; len: 14; CDR3nt: TGTGCCAGCAGTGACAGGGGGGCCAAAAACATTCAGTACTTC; CDR3aa: CASSDRGAKNIQYF
d_gene: TRBD2; v_gene: TRBV2; abundance: -; j_gene: TRBJ2-1; len: 13; CDR3nt: TGTGCCAGCAGTGCCGGGACTAGCAGGGAGCAGTTCTTC; CDR3aa: CASSAGTSREQFF
d_gene: -; v_gene: TRBV20-1; abundance: -; j_gene: TRBJ1-1; len: 12; CDR3nt: TGCAGTGCCACATCGACTTTAGGTGAAGCTTTCTTT; CDR3aa: CSATSTLGEAFF
d_gene: TRBD2; v_gene: TRBV7-8; abundance: -; j_gene: TRBJ2-5; len: 15; CDR3nt: TGTGCCAGCAGCTTAGCAGCGGGACTCCAAGAGACCCAGTACTTC; CDR3aa: CASSLAAGLQETQYF